A single sample is the source of the 24 T cell receptor beta chains below, sequenced in a study of CXCR3-negative and CXCR3-positive naive CD8 T cells. Each TRB cDNA library was prepared by 5' RACE (with UMI labels). TCRdb derives one entry per CDR3 protein from the 5' RACE reads, leaving out DNA. The listing contains 92,000 or so distinct CDR3 sequences. The material sequenced was naive CXCR3- CD8+ T cells from blood. The subset is: CD45RO-CCR7+CD27+CD95- naive CD8+ T cells lacking CXCR3 (TNR3-). Source of these receptors: a human donor in good health. Some clones in this sample may be carry-over from other donors' samples.

The chain links TRBV5-1 to TRBJ2-1; TCRdb reports TRBD1, a call that lacks DNA to check it against. This CDR3 is 15 amino acids long. Germline V CDR1 and CDR2: SGHRS, YFSETQ. The CDR3 spells CASNEVSQAPNEQFF. Full variable domain (remainder filled in from reference TRBV5-1 and TRBJ2-1): KAGVTQTPRYLIKTRGQQVTLSCSPISGHRSVSWYQQTPGQGLQFLFEYFSETQRNKGNFPGRFSGRQFSNSRSEMNVSTLELGDSALYLCASNEVSQAPNEQFFGPGTRLTVL.

This chain connects TRBV4-3 to TRBJ1-2. The CDR3 length is 14 residues. Germline-derived CDR1 and CDR2 are LGHNA and YSLEER. The CDR3 sequence: CASSPTLEYYGYTF.

The gene calls are TRBV3-1 and TRBJ2-3; TCRdb outputs TRBD1, but without DNA this stays unchecked. Germline CDR1 and CDR2: LGHDT and YNNKEL (reference sequence). This CDR3 is 15 amino acids long. The CDR3: CASSQGDVGTDTQYF.

This chain links TRBV5-1 with TRBJ2-1; absent DNA, TCRdb's TRBD1 call cannot be checked. The CDR3 runs to 16 residues. Germline loops: CDR1 SGHRS, CDR2 YFSETQ. Here the CDR3 reads CASSSAGTSLYNEQFF.

V gene TRBV29-1 combines with J gene TRBJ2-7; TCRdb's D call of TRBD1 is untestable without DNA. This CDR3 contains 14 residues. The germline gives CDR1 SQVTM, CDR2 ANQGSEA. The CDR3 here is CSVEVTGYSYEQYF.

The V call is TRBV5-1, the J call TRBJ1-1. Germline CDR1 SGHRS, CDR2 YFSETQ. This CDR3 has 13 amino acids. CDR3 amino acids: CASSLSGRTEAFF.

The chain carries TRBV20-1 and TRBJ2-7; TCRdb outputs TRBD1, but without DNA this stays unchecked. CDR1 is DFQATT, CDR2 SNEGSKA, per germline (reference sequence). The length of the CDR3 is 13 residues. CDR3: CSARRDSTYEQYF.

This rearrangement joins TRBV27 to TRBJ2-7; TCRdb reports TRBD1, a call that lacks DNA to check it against. The V gene's germline CDR1 is MNHEY and CDR2 SMNVEV (reference sequence). The CDR3 is made up of 13 amino acids. CDR3: CASSFPGAYEQYF.

This sequence joins TRBV15 and TRBJ2-7. This CDR3 comprises 12 residues. The germline V gene encodes CDR1 LNHNV and CDR2 YYDKDF (reference sequence). CDR3 amino acids: CATRDVDPEQYF.

The chain has TRBV20-1 and TRBJ1-2; TCRdb names TRBD1, which stays unverified in the absence of DNA. This CDR3 is built from 14 residues. Germline loops: CDR1 DFQATT, CDR2 SNEGSKA (reference sequence). This CDR3 is CSARVWGRNYGYTF.

This sequence joins TRBV29-1 and TRBJ2-1; TCRdb lists TRBD2, though no DNA is available to test this call. Germline lookup yields CDR1 SQVTM and CDR2 ANQGSEA. This CDR3 spans 13 amino acids. This CDR3 is CSALAATTNEQFF.

V is TRBV9 and J is TRBJ1-1. The CDR3 totals 13 residues. Looked up from germline, CDR1 is SGDLS and CDR2 is YYNGEE. The CDR3 sequence: CASSVKERTEAFF.

The chain links TRBV9 to TRBJ2-7; TCRdb indicates TRBD2, and absent DNA this call remains unverified. The V gene's germline CDR1 is SGDLS and CDR2 YYNGEE. The CDR3 covers 16 residues. This CDR3 reads CASSPKTQALPYEQYF.

This chain links TRBV29-1 with TRBJ2-1. The germline V gene has CDR1 SQVTM and CDR2 ANQGSEA. The CDR3 contains 11 residues. The CDR3 here is CSVLIINEQFF.

This sequence joins TRBV12-3 or TRBV12-4 and TRBJ1-5; TCRdb proposes TRBD1, but this gene call is untestable without DNA. The CDR3 runs to 14 residues. CDR3 protein: CASRPQGAGQPQHF.

The CDR3 reads CAGSRGRGEAFF. The chain carries TRBV28 and TRBJ1-1. Per the germline V gene, CDR1 is MDHEN and CDR2 is SYDVKM. This CDR3 has 12 residues.

The chain has TRBV28 and TRBJ2-3; without DNA, the TCRdb call of TRBD2 cannot be checked. The CDR3 loop spans 14 amino acids. Per germline, CDR1 MDHEN and CDR2 SYDVKM. The CDR3 is CASNQLAETDTQYF.

The rearrangement links TRBV29-1 to TRBJ2-3; TCRdb's D call of TRBD2 is untestable without DNA. The germline V gene encodes CDR1 SQVTM and CDR2 ANQGSEA. The CDR3 length is 14 residues. CDR3 sequence: CSELVVGREDTQYF.

J is TRBJ1-2 and V is TRBV29-1; TCRdb names TRBD1, which stays unverified in the absence of DNA. Germline lookup yields CDR1 SQVTM and CDR2 ANQGSEA. The CDR3 spans 13 residues. CDR3 in amino acids: CSVESQGAVGYTF.

The chain recombines TRBV7-3 with TRBJ2-1; TCRdb returns TRBD2, unconfirmable since there is no DNA. Germline CDR1 SGHTA, CDR2 FQGTGA. The CDR3 contains 16 residues. The CDR3 spells CASSLGWASSYNEQFF.

This sequence joins TRBV28 and TRBJ2-1. Germline assignment: CDR1 MDHEN and CDR2 SYDVKM. The CDR3 contains 12 residues. The CDR3 region is CASSPLTNEQFF.

J is TRBJ2-3 and V is TRBV7-2; as DNA is missing, the TRBD2 call by TCRdb cannot be tested. The CDR3 loop spans 17 amino acids. Germline CDR1 is SGHTA and CDR2 is FQGNSA. The CDR3 is CASSLWLRVRSTDTQYF.

The rearrangement links TRBV7-9 to TRBJ1-1. The CDR3 is 13 residues long. The germline V gene has CDR1 SEHNR and CDR2 FQNEAQ (reference sequence). The CDR3 protein is CASSSISNTEAFF.

CDR3 amino acids: CASSLGRRNEQFF. The chain recombines TRBV27 with TRBJ2-1; the D gene TCRdb calls, TRBD1, cannot be checked with no DNA. The CDR3 has 13 residues. CDR1 and CDR2 (germline): MNHEY, SMNVEV (reference sequence).